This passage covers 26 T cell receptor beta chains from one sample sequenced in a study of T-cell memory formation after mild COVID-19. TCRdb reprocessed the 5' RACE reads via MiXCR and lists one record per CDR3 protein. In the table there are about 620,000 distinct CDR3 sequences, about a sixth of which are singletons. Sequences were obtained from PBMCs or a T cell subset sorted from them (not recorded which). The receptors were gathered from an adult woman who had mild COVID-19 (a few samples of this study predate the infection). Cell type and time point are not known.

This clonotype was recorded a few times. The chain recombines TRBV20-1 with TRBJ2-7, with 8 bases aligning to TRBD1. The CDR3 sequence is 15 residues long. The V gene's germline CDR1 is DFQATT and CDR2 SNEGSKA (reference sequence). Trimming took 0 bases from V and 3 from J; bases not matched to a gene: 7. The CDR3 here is CSARERRTGHYEQYF. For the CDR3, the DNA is TGCAGTGCTAGAGAGCGGAGGACAGGGCACTACGAGCAGTACTTC.

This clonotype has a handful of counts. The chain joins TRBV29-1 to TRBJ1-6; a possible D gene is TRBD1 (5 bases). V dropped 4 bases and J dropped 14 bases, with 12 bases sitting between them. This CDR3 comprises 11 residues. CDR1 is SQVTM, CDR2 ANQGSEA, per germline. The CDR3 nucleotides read TGCAGCGTTGCGACAGCGGGGACCCTCCACTTT. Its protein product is CSVATAGTLHF.

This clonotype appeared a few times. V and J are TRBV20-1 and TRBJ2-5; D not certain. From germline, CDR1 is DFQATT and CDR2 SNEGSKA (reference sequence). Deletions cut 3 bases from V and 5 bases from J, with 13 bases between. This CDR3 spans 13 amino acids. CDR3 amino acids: CSARGWSGETQYF. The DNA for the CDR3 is TGCAGTGCTAGGGGTTGGTCCGGGGAGACCCAGTACTTC.

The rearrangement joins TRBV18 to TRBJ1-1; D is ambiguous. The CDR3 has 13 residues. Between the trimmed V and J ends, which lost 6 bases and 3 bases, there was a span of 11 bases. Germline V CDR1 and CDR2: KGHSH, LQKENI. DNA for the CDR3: TGTGCCAGCTCTCACAACCTGGACACTGAAGCTTTCTTT. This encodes CASSHNLDTEAFF.

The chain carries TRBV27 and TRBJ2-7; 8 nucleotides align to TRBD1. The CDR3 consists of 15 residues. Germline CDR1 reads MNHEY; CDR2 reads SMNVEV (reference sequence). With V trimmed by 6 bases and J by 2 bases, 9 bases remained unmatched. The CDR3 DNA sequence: TGTGCCAGCAGCTCCCGGGACAGGCAGACCTACGAGCAGTACTTC. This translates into CASSSRDRQTYEQYF.

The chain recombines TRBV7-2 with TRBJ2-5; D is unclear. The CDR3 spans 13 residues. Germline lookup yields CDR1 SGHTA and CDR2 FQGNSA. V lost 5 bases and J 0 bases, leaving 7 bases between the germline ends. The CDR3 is CASSRLYQETQYF. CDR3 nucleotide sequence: TGTGCCAGCAGCCGACTCTACCAAGAGACCCAGTACTTC. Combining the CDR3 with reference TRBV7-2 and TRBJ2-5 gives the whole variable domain GAGVSQSPSNKVTEKGKDVELRCDPISGHTALYWYRQSLGQGLEFLIYFQGNSAPDKSGLPSDRFSAERTGGSVSTLTIQRTQQEDSAVYLCASSRLYQETQYFGPGTRLLVL.

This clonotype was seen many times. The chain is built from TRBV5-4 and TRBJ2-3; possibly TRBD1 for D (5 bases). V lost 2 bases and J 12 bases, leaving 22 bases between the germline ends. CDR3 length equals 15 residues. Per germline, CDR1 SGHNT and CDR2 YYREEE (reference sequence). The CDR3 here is CASSLSQASGISQYF. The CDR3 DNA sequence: TGTGCCAGCAGCTTATCTCAGGCCTCAGGGATCTCTCAGTATTTT.

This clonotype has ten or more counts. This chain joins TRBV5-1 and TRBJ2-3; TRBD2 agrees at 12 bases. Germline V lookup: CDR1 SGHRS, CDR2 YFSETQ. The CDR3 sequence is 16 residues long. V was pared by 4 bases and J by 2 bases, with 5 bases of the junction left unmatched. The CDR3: CASSLGTSGLTDTQYF. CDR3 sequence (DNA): TGCGCCAGCAGCCTAGGGACTAGCGGGCTCACAGATACGCAGTATTTT.

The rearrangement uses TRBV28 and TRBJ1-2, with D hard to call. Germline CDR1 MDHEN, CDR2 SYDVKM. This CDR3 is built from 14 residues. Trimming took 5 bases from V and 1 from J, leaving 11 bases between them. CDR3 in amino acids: CASSPGGVNYGYTF. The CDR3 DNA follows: TGTGCCAGCAGTCCCGGTGGGGTTAACTATGGCTACACCTTC.

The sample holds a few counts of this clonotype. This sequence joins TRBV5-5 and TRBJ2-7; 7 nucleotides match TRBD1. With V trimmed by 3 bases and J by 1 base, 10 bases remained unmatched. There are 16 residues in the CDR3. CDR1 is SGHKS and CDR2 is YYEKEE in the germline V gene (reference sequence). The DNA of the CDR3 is TGTGCCAGCAGCTCTAGAGTAGGGGGCGCGTCCTACGAGCAGTACTTC. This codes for CASSSRVGGASYEQYF. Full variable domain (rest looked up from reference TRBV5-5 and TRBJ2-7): DAGVTQSPTHLIKTRGQQVTLRCSPISGHKSVSWYQQVLGQGPQFIFQYYEKEERGRGNFPDRFSARQFPNYSSELNVNALLLGDSALYLCASSSRVGGASYEQYFGPGTRLTVT.

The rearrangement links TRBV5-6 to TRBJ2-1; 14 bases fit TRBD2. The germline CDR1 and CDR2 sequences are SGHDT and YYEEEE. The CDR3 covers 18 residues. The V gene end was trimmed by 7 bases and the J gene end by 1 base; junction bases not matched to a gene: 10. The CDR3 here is CASLGTSGSLRSYNEQFF. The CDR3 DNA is TGTGCCAGCCTCGGGACTAGCGGGAGTCTTAGATCCTACAATGAGCAGTTCTTC.

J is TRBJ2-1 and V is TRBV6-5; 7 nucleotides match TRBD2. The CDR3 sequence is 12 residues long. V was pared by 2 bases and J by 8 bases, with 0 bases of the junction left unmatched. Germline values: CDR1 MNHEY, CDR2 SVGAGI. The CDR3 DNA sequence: TGTGCCAGCAGTTACGGGGGGGATGAGCAGTTCTTC. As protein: CASSYGGDEQFF.

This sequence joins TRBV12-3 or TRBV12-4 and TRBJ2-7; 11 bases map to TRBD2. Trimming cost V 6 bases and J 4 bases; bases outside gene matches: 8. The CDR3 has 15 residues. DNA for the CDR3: TGTGCCAGCAGCTCCACTAGCGGGAGTCTATACGAGCAGTACTTC. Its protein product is CASSSTSGSLYEQYF.

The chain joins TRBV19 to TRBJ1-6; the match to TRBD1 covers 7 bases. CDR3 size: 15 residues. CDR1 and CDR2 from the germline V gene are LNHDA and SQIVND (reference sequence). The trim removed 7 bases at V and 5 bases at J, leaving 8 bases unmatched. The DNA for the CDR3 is TGTGCCAGTATGGTTCAGACAGGGAATAATTCACCCCTCCACTTT. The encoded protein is CASMVQTGNNSPLHF.

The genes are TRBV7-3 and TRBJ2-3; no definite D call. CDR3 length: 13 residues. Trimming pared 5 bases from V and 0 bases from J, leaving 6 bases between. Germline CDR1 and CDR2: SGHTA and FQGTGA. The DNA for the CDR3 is TGTGCCAGCAGCACCCACAGCACAGATACGCAGTATTTT. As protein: CASSTHSTDTQYF.

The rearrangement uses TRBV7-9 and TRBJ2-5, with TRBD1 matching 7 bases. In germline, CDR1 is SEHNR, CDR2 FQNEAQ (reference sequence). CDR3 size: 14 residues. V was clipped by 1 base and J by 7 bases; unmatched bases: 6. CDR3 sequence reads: CASSLGDREGTQYF. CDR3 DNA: TGTGCCAGCAGCTTAGGGGACAGAGAGGGGACCCAGTACTTC.

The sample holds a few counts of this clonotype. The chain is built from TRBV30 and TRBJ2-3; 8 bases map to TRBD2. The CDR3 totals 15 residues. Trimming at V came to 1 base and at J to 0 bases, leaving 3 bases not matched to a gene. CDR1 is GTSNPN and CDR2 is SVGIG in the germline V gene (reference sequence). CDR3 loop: CAWSGLAHSTDTQYF. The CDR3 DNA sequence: TGTGCCTGGAGTGGACTAGCGCATAGCACAGATACGCAGTATTTT.

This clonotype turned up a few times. The DNA of the CDR3 is TGTGCCAGCAGCCCCCCCGGGATGTGGGAGACCCAGTACTTC. Translated, it gives CASSPPGMWETQYF. V usage is TRBV9 and J usage is TRBJ2-5; possible D gene TRBD2, 5 bases. Trimming took off 4 bases at V and 5 bases at J, with 15 bases between the two ends. CDR1 and CDR2 (germline): SGDLS, YYNGEE. This CDR3 is 14 amino acids long.

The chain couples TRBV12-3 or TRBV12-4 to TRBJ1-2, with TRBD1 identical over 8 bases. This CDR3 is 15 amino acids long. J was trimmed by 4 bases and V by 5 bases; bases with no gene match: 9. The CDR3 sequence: CASSVDRGGVYGYTF. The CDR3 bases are TGTGCCAGCAGTGTCGACAGGGGAGGGGTCTATGGCTACACCTTC.

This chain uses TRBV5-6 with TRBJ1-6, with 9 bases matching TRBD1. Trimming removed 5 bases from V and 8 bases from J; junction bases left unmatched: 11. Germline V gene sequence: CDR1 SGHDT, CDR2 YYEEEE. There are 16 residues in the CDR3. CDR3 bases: TGTGCCAGCAGTTCTTCCGGGACAGGGTTTTATTCACCCCTCCACTTT. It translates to CASSSSGTGFYSPLHF.

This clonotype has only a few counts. The CDR3 DNA sequence: TGCAGCGTTGAAGGGAACAGGGTTTCCTACAATGAGCAGTTCTTC. Encoded protein: CSVEGNRVSYNEQFF. The chain has TRBV29-1 and TRBJ2-1, with D possibly TRBD1 on 6 matching bases. CDR3 length equals 15 residues. V was cut by 1 base and J by 1 base, with 11 bases left in between. Germline loops: CDR1 SQVTM, CDR2 ANQGSEA.

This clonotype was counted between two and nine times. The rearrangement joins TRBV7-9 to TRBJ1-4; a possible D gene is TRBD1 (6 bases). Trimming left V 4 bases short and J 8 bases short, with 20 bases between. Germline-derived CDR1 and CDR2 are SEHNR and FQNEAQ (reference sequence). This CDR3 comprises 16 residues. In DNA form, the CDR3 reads TGTGCCAGCAGCTACCACGCTGAGGGGGGGGGAGAAAAACTGTTTTTT. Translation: CASSYHAEGGGEKLFF. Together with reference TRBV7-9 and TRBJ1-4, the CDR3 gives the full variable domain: DTGVSQNPRHKITKRGQNVTFRCDPISEHNRLYWYRQTLGQGPEFLTYFQNEAQLEKSRLLSDRFSAERPKGSFSTLEIQRTEQGDSAMYLCASSYHAEGGGEKLFFGSGTQLSVL.

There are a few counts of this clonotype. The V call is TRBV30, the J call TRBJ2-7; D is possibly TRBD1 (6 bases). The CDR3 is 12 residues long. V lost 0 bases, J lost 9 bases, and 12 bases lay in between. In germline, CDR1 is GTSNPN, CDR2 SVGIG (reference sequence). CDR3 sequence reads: CAWSVQGVGQYF. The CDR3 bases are TGTGCCTGGAGTGTACAGGGCGTGGGGCAGTACTTC. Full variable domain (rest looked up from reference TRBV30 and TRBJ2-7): SQTIHQWPATLVQPVGSPLSLECTVEGTSNPNLYWYRQAAGRGLQLLFYSVGIGQISSEVPQNLSASRPQDRQFILSSKKLLLSDSGFYLCAWSVQGVGQYFGPGTRLTVT.

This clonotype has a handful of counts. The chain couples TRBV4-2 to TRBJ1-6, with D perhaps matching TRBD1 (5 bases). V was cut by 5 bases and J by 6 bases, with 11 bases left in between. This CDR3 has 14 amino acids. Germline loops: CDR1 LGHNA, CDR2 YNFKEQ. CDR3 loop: CASSLGTSNSPLHF. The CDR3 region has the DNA TGTGCCAGCAGCTTAGGGACTTCTAATTCACCCCTCCACTTT.

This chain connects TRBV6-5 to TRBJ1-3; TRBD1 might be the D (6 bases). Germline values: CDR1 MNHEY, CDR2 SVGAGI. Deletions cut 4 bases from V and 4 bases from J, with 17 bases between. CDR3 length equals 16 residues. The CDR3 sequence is CASSSIPRTVGNTIYF. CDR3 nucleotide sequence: TGTGCCAGCAGTTCAATACCCCGGACAGTCGGAAACACCATATATTTT.

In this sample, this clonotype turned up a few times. Here the CDR3 DNA reads TGTGCCAGCAGCTACCGCTTAGGCCTATATGGCTACACCTTC. Its protein is CASSYRLGLYGYTF. J is TRBJ1-2 and V is TRBV11-3; the D is unclear. This CDR3 has 14 amino acids. V lost 4 bases, J lost 5 bases, and 14 bases lay in between. From germline, CDR1 is SGHNT and CDR2 YENEEA.